These 32 T cell receptor beta chains were all obtained from the same sample, sequenced in a study of response to subunit inactivated influenza vaccine. TCRdb fed the RT-PCR reads into MiXCR, producing one record per CDR3 protein. The top ten hold roughly 33% of the sample, which has under 200,000 distinct CDR3 sequences, about 10% seen once. Sequencing was performed on CD8+ T cells sorted from PBMCs, taken around 25 months after vaccination. The receptors come from a man aged 50 to 69 who received an inactivated influenza vaccine.

This chain uses TRBV11-3 with TRBJ1-4, with D uncertain. V was trimmed by 7 bases and J by 5 bases, leaving 11 bases between them. This CDR3 is 13 amino acids long. Germline CDR1 reads SGHNT; CDR2 reads YENEEA. This CDR3 reads CASIHKANEKLFF. The CDR3 DNA follows: TGTGCCAGCATTCACAAGGCCAATGAAAAACTGTTTTTT.

This clonotype appeared many times. The rearrangement uses TRBV7-8 and TRBJ1-2; D may be TRBD1 (6 bases). Germline-derived CDR1 and CDR2 are SGHVS and FQNEAQ. Trimming removed 4 bases from V and 4 bases from J, with 16 bases in between. The CDR3 loop spans 15 amino acids. The CDR3 sequence: CASSSSRDTVYGYTF. The CDR3 bases are TGTGCCAGCAGCTCGAGCCGGGACACCGTCTATGGCTACACCTTC.

The chain combines TRBV7-9 with TRBJ2-3, with D maybe TRBD2 (5 bases). Germline V gene sequence: CDR1 SEHNR, CDR2 FQNEAQ (reference sequence). Trimming took off 0 bases at V and 3 bases at J, with 16 bases between the two ends. The CDR3 is 17 amino acids. The CDR3 here is CASSLAVLEGVTDTQYF. DNA of the CDR3: TGTGCCAGCAGCTTAGCGGTTTTAGAGGGCGTAACAGATACGCAGTATTTT.

This clonotype turned up a few times. The chain is built from TRBV15 and TRBJ2-3; D perhaps matches TRBD2 (7 bases). Germline CDR1 LNHNV, CDR2 YYDKDF (reference sequence). V lost 0 bases and J 6 bases, leaving 13 bases between the germline ends. This CDR3 is built from 15 residues. In DNA form, the CDR3 reads TGTGCCACCAGCAGAGAGGGGGGGCAGGGCGATACGCAGTATTTT. This encodes CATSREGGQGDTQYF.

The V and J genes are TRBV6-1 and TRBJ2-5; perhaps TRBD1 as D (5 bases). The CDR3 sequence is 15 residues long. V was pared by 6 bases and J by 0 bases, with 14 bases between. CDR1 is MNHNS, CDR2 SASEGT, per germline. Here the CDR3 reads CASSKQTEYQETQYF. CDR3 bases: TGTGCCAGCAGCAAGCAGACAGAGTACCAAGAGACCCAGTACTTC.

At least ten counts were recorded for this clonotype. The chain joins TRBV7-8 to TRBJ2-7; D may be TRBD1 (5 bases). Germline V lookup: CDR1 SGHVS, CDR2 FQNEAQ. The CDR3 runs to 16 residues. Trimming cost V 2 bases and J 2 bases, with 16 bases left between them. The CDR3 reads CASSLNLQGFTYEQYF. The CDR3 bases are TGTGCCAGCAGCTTAAATCTGCAGGGATTCACCTACGAGCAGTACTTC.

There are a few counts of this clonotype. The V call is TRBV28, the J call TRBJ2-1, with D perhaps matching TRBD2 (6 bases). This CDR3 region has 15 residues. V lost 7 bases to trimming and J lost 8 bases, with 21 bases between them. Germline loops: CDR1 MDHEN, CDR2 SYDVKM. The CDR3 bases are TGTGCCAGCATCCCGGTTGAGGCGGGGTCGGATGAGCAGTTCTTC. Translated, it gives CASIPVEAGSDEQFF.

This clonotype has just a few counts. The rearrangement links TRBV9 to TRBJ2-7; 7 bases match TRBD1. CDR1 is SGDLS, CDR2 YYNGEE, per germline. J was trimmed by 3 bases and V by 5 bases; bases with no gene match: 11. The CDR3 has 15 amino acids. CDR3 loop: CASSRTGAAGYEQYF. In DNA, the CDR3 is TGTGCCAGCAGTCGAACAGGGGCCGCGGGCTACGAGCAGTACTTC.

This sequence joins TRBV28 and TRBJ2-1; TRBD2 agrees at 8 bases. This CDR3 region has 16 residues. V was pared by 4 bases and J by 7 bases, with 12 bases of the junction left unmatched. Germline lookup yields CDR1 MDHEN and CDR2 SYDVKM. The CDR3 DNA reads TGTGCCAGCAGTTCCCCGGGACTAGACCGGACAAATGAGCAGTTCTTC. Translation gives CASSSPGLDRTNEQFF. Using reference TRBV28 and TRBJ2-1 for the parts outside the CDR3, the full variable domain is DVKVTQSSRYLVKRTGEKVFLECVQDMDHENMFWYRQDPGLGLRLIYFSYDVKMKEKGDIPEGYSVSREKKERFSLILESASTNQTSMYLCASSSPGLDRTNEQFFGPGTRLTVL.

CDR3 nucleotides: TGTGCCAGCAGCTTAGCCACGGGGCGGGAGACCCAGTACTTC. This gives the protein CASSLATGRETQYF. The chain employs TRBV11-2 and TRBJ2-5; D is tentatively TRBD1 or TRBD2 (5 bases each). The V end was cut by 1 base, the J end by 5 bases, with 11 bases between. This CDR3 is built from 14 residues. Germline CDR1 SGHAT, CDR2 FQNNGV.

The chain couples TRBV11-2 to TRBJ1-4; D is uncertain. Trimming cost V 2 bases and J 5 bases, with 9 bases left between them. The V gene's germline CDR1 is SGHAT and CDR2 FQNNGV. The CDR3 is made up of 14 amino acids. The CDR3 sequence: CASSLIASNEKLFF. In DNA, the CDR3 is TGTGCCAGCAGCTTAATTGCCAGCAATGAAAAACTGTTTTTT.

The chain has TRBV27 and TRBJ2-4; D is ambiguous. Germline CDR1 MNHEY, CDR2 SMNVEV (reference sequence). V lost 6 bases to trimming and J lost 7 bases, with 16 bases between them. The CDR3 has 14 residues. The CDR3 nucleotides are TGTGCCAGCAGCTACGGGCCTCGTGGGAACATTCAGTACTTC. Encoded protein: CASSYGPRGNIQYF.

Ten or more counts support this clonotype. The J gene is TRBJ2-3, the V gene TRBV7-7; D remains ambiguous. The V end was cut by 5 bases, the J end by 4 bases, with 13 bases between. The germline V gene encodes CDR1 SSHAT and CDR2 FNYEAQ (reference sequence). The CDR3 loop spans 14 amino acids. Here the CDR3 reads CASSETPMADTQYF. CDR3 in DNA: TGTGCCAGCAGCGAAACCCCAATGGCAGATACGCAGTATTTT.

The chain employs TRBV6-1 and TRBJ2-7; a weak D match, TRBD1 (6 bases). This CDR3 comprises 15 residues. Trimming took 5 bases from V and 1 from J, leaving 15 bases between them. CDR1 is MNHNS and CDR2 is SASEGT in the germline V gene. CDR3 protein: CASSPTGPTSYEQYF. The CDR3 bases are TGTGCCAGCAGTCCGACAGGACCCACGTCCTACGAGCAGTACTTC.

The sample holds a few counts of this clonotype. The V call is TRBV10-1, the J call TRBJ1-1; D unclear. From germline, CDR1 is WNHNN and CDR2 SYGVQD (reference sequence). CDR3 length equals 13 residues. With 6 bases removed from V and 7 bases from J, the gap between germline ends came to 15 bases. The CDR3 DNA sequence: TGCGCCAGCAGACTATCCCTATCGGGTGAAGCTTTCTTT. Translated, it gives CASRLSLSGEAFF.

This clonotype was recorded a few times. CDR3 protein: CASSSHAGSLNTIYF. The CDR3 DNA reads TGTGCCAGCAGCTCCCACGCGGGGAGTCTAAACACCATATATTTT. V gene TRBV7-8 combines with J gene TRBJ1-3; no clear D gene. Germline V gene lookup returns CDR1 SGHVS and CDR2 FQNEAQ. V was clipped by 4 bases and J by 6 bases, with 16 bases between them. The CDR3 extends over 15 amino acids.

This clonotype has only one observation. The rearrangement links TRBV10-1 to TRBJ1-2; the D is unclear. CDR1 and CDR2 from the germline V gene are WNHNN and SYGVQD (reference sequence). The CDR3 is 14 amino acids. The V and J ends lost 3 bases and 0 bases respectively, with 8 bases between them. CDR3 region: CASSDGRSNYGYTF. The CDR3, as DNA: TGCGCCAGCAGTGATGGCAGGTCTAACTATGGCTACACCTTC.

V and J are TRBV28 and TRBJ2-5; D is ambiguous. The germline CDR1 and CDR2 sequences are MDHEN and SYDVKM. This CDR3 region has 11 residues. Deletions cut 2 bases from V and 7 bases from J, with 5 bases between. DNA for the CDR3: TGTGCCAGCAGTTTAGGCAGGACCCAGTACTTC. This translates into CASSLGRTQYF.

The chain has TRBV3-2 and TRBJ1-1; TRBD1 reflects the table's D call only, with no check against the DNA. TRBV3-2 is noted as a pseudogene. The CDR3 is 18 amino acids. Here the CDR3 DNA reads TGTGCCAGCAGCCAAGATGGGGGCCACGGGGGGAAGATCACTGAAGCTTTCTTT. The encoded protein is CASSQDGGHGGKITEAFF.

This clonotype has only a few counts. The chain uses TRBV5-1 and TRBJ2-7; no clear D gene. The CDR3 runs 14 residues. Trimming left V 0 bases short and J 0 bases short, with 7 bases between. Germline V lookup: CDR1 SGHRS, CDR2 YFSETQ. The CDR3 sequence: CASSLEGGSYEQYF. The CDR3, as DNA: TGCGCCAGCAGCTTGGAAGGCGGCTCCTACGAGCAGTACTTC.

The CDR3: CATTFGGGNEQFF. In nucleotides, the CDR3 is TGTGCCACCACGTTCGGAGGGGGCAATGAGCAGTTCTTC. This chain links TRBV12-3 or TRBV12-4 with TRBJ2-1; D tentatively fits TRBD1 or TRBD2 (6 bases each). The length of the CDR3 is 13 residues. Trimming cost V 10 bases and J 6 bases, with 16 bases left between them.

This clonotype was observed many times. The chain links TRBV7-3 to TRBJ2-5; D unclear. The V gene's germline CDR1 is SGHTA and CDR2 FQGTGA. The CDR3 runs to 13 residues. Trimming removed 2 bases from V and 4 bases from J, with 8 bases in between. CDR3 nucleotides: TGTGCCAGCAGCTTAGATCTGGGAGAGACCCAGTACTTC. Translated, it gives CASSLDLGETQYF.

V usage is TRBV5-6 and J usage is TRBJ2-7; D is uncertain. The CDR3 length is 12 residues. Germline V CDR1 and CDR2: SGHDT, YYEEEE. V was pared by 5 bases and J by 3 bases, with 9 bases between. The chain's CDR3 is CASSTTFYEQYF. For the CDR3, the DNA is TGTGCCAGCAGTACAACATTCTACGAGCAGTACTTC.

The V call is TRBV5-1, the J call TRBJ2-2, with D hard to call. The germline V and J ends were trimmed by 0 bases and 5 bases, with 5 bases remaining between them. Per germline, CDR1 SGHRS and CDR2 YFSETQ. The CDR3 is 13 amino acids. The CDR3, as DNA: TGCGCCAGCAGCTTGGAGATAACCGGGGAGCTGTTTTTT. Protein sequence: CASSLEITGELFF.

The chain combines TRBV30 with TRBJ2-3, with 10 bases matching TRBD1. Per germline, CDR1 GTSNPN and CDR2 SVGIG (reference sequence). Trimming took 7 bases from V and 5 from J; bases not matched to a gene: 9. The CDR3 has 14 amino acids. The CDR3 is CASMTGGYGDTQYF. Written as DNA, the CDR3 is TGTGCCTCCATGACAGGGGGCTATGGAGATACGCAGTATTTT.

The chain uses TRBV2 and TRBJ2-3; 12 bases align to TRBD2. The CDR3 runs 19 residues. V was pared by 4 bases and J by 2 bases, with 13 bases of the junction left unmatched. Germline assignment: CDR1 SNHLY and CDR2 FYNNEI. The CDR3 is CASSVLLAGGVEYTDTQYF. In DNA form, the CDR3 reads TGTGCCAGCAGTGTGTTGCTAGCGGGGGGGGTTGAGTACACAGATACGCAGTATTTT.

This clonotype appeared a few times. Here the CDR3 DNA reads TGTGCCAGCGGGGGGGCGAGATACAATGAGCAGTTCTTC. Its translation is CASGGARYNEQFF. This rearrangement joins TRBV28 to TRBJ2-1, with D possibly being TRBD2 (7 bases). The CDR3 loop spans 13 amino acids. CDR1 MDHEN and CDR2 SYDVKM come from the germline V gene. Between the trimmed V and J ends, which lost 8 bases and 4 bases, there was a span of 12 bases.

The chain employs TRBV29-1 and TRBJ2-1; TRBD2 agrees at 12 bases. CDR1 and CDR2 (germline): SQVTM, ANQGSEA. The V segment lost 2 bases and the J segment 7 bases; nucleotides outside the gene matches: 9. CDR3 size: 16 residues. CDR3 sequence: CSVETSGGRLGNEQFF. The CDR3 region has the DNA TGCAGCGTTGAAACTAGCGGGGGGCGACTGGGGAATGAGCAGTTCTTC.

The J gene is TRBJ2-7, the V gene TRBV9, with 14 bases identical to TRBD2. The germline V gene encodes CDR1 SGDLS and CDR2 YYNGEE. The V segment lost 3 bases and the J segment 6 bases; nucleotides outside the gene matches: 5. The CDR3 consists of 15 residues. CDR3 in amino acids: CASSAGTSGSGEQYF. The CDR3 DNA sequence: TGTGCCAGCAGCGCCGGGACTAGCGGGAGTGGCGAGCAGTACTTC.

This clonotype was counted at least ten times. The V and J genes are TRBV7-8 and TRBJ1-1; 7 nucleotides agree with TRBD1. Germline CDR1 is SGHVS and CDR2 is FQNEAQ. The CDR3 contains 15 residues. V lost 5 bases and J lost 0; bases outside the gene matches: 6. The CDR3 sequence is CASSPQGQMNTEAFF. The CDR3 bases are TGTGCCAGCAGCCCCCAGGGACAGATGAACACTGAAGCTTTCTTT.

This clonotype occurred many times. The V gene is TRBV12-3 or TRBV12-4, the J gene TRBJ1-2; 10 bases map to TRBD1. Trimming at V came to 8 bases and at J to 6 bases, leaving 6 bases not matched to a gene. This CDR3 is built from 13 residues. CDR3 sequence reads: CASAFGTGDGYTF. CDR3 nucleotide sequence: TGTGCCAGCGCCTTCGGGACAGGGGATGGCTACACCTTC.

CDR3 in DNA: TGTGCCAGCAGTTACTCGAGACGGACAGGGGGCTTGAACACTGAAGCTTTCTTT. Its translation: CASSYSRRTGGLNTEAFF. The chain uses TRBV6-5 and TRBJ1-1; the match to TRBD1 covers 11 bases. J was trimmed by 0 bases and V by 0 bases; bases with no gene match: 6. This CDR3 has 18 residues. The V gene's germline CDR1 is MNHEY and CDR2 SVGAGI.